Presented here are 5 T cell receptor beta chains from one specimen sequenced in a study of follicular helper T cells after annual influenza vaccination. Time point noted: 2014-2015 season, pre-vaccination. Here immunoSEQ multiplex PCR was the method, and the copy in TCRdb shows in-frame clones only, minus some. The sample lists 28,000 or so clones; 80% to 90% were seen once. Sequencing used CXCR5+ CD38- circulating T follicular helper cells from blood, obtained on the day of influenza vaccination. The subset: circulating Tfh, non-naive CD4+CXCR5+PD-1+ (ICOS+CD38+ or ICOS-CD38-). The source is an adult who received the influenza vaccine.

The chain recombines TRBV11-2 with TRBJ2-7; D is ambiguous. The V gene lost 0 bases and the J gene lost 4 bases, with 13 bases spanning the gap. Germline V gene data show CDR1 as SGHAT and CDR2 as FQNNGV. CDR3 length: 15 amino acids. The CDR3 nucleotides are TGTGCCAGCAGCTTAGATTTCAGACACTCATACGAGCAGTACTTC. This sequence encodes CASSLDFRHSYEQYF.

The J gene is TRBJ2-1, the V gene TRBV29-1; the match to TRBD2 covers 16 bases. This CDR3 contains 15 residues. CDR1 and CDR2 from the germline V gene are SQVTM and ANQGSEA. CDR3 sequence (DNA): TGCATGGTGGCCGGGACTAGCGGGAGGGGCAATGAGCAGTTCTTC. Its protein product is CMVAGTSGRGNEQFF.

This clone came up a few times. V usage is TRBV19 and J usage is TRBJ1-1, with unresolved D. CDR1 is LNHDA, CDR2 SQIVND, per germline (reference sequence). V gave up 9 bases and J gave up 0 bases, with 17 bases separating them. CDR3 length: 15 residues. CDR3 nucleotide sequence: TGTGCCAGCTCCCGCCGGGTGTCGCTGAACACTGAAGCTTTCTTT. This encodes CASSRRVSLNTEAFF.

The chain joins TRBV6-1 to TRBJ2-1; a possible D gene is TRBD2 (6 bases). The V end was cut by 5 bases, the J end by 3 bases, with 8 bases between. Germline V CDR1 and CDR2: MNHNS, SASEGT. This CDR3 is built from 13 residues. DNA of the CDR3: TGTGCCAGCAGTTCGGGACTCTACAATGAGCAGTTCTTC. It translates to CASSSGLYNEQFF.

This clone has more than one count but fewer than ten. The gene calls are TRBV5-1 and TRBJ2-3; the match to TRBD2 covers 9 bases. V lost 0 bases and J lost 4; bases outside the gene matches: 6. CDR1 and CDR2 (germline): SGHRS, YFSETQ. The CDR3 runs to 16 residues. In DNA, the CDR3 is TGCGCCAGCAGCTTGGGATCTAGCGGGGCTGCAGATACGCAGTATTTT. Its translation is CASSLGSSGAADTQYF.